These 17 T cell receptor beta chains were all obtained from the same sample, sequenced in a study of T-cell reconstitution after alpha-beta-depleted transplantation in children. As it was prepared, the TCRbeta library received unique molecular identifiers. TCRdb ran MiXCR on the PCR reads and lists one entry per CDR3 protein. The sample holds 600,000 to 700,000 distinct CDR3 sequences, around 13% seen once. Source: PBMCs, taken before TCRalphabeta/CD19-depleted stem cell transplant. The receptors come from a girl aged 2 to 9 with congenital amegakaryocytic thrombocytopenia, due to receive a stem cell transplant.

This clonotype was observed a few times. The CDR3 bases are TGTGCCAGCAGCTTAGACATCGCACAGCCGCAAGAGACCCAGTACTTC. Translation gives CASSLDIAQPQETQYF. The chain couples TRBV7-2 to TRBJ2-5; no definite D call. The germline V gene encodes CDR1 SGHTA and CDR2 FQGNSA. Trimming stripped 1 base from V and 2 bases from J, with 14 bases between. The CDR3 runs to 16 residues.

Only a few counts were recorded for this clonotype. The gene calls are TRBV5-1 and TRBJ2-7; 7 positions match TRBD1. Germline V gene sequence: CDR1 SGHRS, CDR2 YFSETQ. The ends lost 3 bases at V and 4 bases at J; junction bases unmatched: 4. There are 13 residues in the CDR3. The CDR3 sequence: CASSSGTEYEQYF. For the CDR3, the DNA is TGCGCCAGCAGCTCGGGGACAGAATACGAGCAGTACTTC.

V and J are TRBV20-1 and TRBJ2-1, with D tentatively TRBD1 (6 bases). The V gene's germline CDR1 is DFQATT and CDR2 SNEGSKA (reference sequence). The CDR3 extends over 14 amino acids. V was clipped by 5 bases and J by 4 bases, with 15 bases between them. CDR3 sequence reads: CSAPSGEWYNEQFF. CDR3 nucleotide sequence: TGCAGTGCTCCATCAGGGGAATGGTACAATGAGCAGTTCTTC.

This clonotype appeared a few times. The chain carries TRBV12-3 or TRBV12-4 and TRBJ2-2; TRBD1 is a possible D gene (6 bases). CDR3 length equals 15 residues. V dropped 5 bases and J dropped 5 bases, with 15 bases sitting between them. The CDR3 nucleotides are TGTGCCAGCAGTCCAGGGGAGTACGGGACCGGGGAGCTGTTTTTT. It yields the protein CASSPGEYGTGELFF.

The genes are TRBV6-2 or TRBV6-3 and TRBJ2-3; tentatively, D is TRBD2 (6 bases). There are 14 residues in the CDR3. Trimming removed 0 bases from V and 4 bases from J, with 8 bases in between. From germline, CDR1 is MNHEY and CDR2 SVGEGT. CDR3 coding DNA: TGTGCCAGCAGTTACTCCCGGGACTCAGATACGCAGTATTTT. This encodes CASSYSRDSDTQYF.

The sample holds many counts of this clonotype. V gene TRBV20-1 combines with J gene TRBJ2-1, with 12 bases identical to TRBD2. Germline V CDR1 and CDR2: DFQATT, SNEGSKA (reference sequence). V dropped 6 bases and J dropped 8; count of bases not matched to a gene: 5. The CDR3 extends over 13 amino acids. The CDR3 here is CSARTSGIDEQFF. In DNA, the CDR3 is TGCAGTGCCCGGACTAGCGGGATCGATGAGCAGTTCTTC.

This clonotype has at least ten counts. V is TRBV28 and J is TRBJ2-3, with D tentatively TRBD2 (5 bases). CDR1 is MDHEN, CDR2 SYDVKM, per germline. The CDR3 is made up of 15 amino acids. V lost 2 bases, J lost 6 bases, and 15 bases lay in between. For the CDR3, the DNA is TGTGCCAGCAGTTTAACGCGGGTTGTAGGTGATACGCAGTATTTT. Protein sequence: CASSLTRVVGDTQYF.

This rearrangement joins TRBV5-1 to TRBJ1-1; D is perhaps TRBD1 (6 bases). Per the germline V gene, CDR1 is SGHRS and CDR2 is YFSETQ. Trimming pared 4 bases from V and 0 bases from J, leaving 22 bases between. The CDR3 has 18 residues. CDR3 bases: TGCGCCAGCAGCATACGGAGCCTCACAGGGTTACTGAACACTGAAGCTTTCTTT. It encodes CASSIRSLTGLLNTEAFF.

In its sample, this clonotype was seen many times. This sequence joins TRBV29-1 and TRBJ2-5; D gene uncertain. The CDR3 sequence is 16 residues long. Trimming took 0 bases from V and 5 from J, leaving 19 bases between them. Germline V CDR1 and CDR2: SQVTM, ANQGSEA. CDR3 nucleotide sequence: TGCAGCGTTGAAGAGCCCGACGTAAGAAGCCGCGAGACCCAGTACTTC. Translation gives CSVEEPDVRSRETQYF.

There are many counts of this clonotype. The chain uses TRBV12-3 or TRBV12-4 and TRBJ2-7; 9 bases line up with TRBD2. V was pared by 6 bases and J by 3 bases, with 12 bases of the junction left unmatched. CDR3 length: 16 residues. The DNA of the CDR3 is TGTGCCAGCAGCGATTCAGGGACTAGCTCCTTCTACGAGCAGTACTTC. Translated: CASSDSGTSSFYEQYF.

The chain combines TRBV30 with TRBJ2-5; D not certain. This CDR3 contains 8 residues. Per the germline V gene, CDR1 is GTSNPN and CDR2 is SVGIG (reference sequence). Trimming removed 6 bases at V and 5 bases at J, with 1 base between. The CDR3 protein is CACETQYF. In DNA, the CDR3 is TGTGCCTGTGAGACCCAGTACTTC.

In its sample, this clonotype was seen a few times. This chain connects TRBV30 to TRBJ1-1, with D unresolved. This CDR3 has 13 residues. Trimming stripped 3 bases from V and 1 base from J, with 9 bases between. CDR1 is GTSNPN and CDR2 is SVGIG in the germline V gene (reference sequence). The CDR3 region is CAWRTDGNTEAFF. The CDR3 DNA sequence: TGTGCCTGGAGAACGGACGGGAACACTGAAGCTTTCTTT.

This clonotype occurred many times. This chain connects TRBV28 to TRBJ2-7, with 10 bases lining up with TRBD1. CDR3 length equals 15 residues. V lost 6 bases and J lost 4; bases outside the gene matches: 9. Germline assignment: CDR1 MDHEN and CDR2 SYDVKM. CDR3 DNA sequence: TGTGCCAGCAGCTCAAGACAGGGGGCGAGTTACGAGCAGTACTTC. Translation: CASSSRQGASYEQYF.

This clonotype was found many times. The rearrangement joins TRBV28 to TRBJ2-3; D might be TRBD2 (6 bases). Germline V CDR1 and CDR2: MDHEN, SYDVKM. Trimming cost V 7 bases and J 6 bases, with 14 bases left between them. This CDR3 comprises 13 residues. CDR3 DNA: TGTGCCAGCAATTTCGGGAGCGAGGATACGCAGTATTTT. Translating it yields CASNFGSEDTQYF.

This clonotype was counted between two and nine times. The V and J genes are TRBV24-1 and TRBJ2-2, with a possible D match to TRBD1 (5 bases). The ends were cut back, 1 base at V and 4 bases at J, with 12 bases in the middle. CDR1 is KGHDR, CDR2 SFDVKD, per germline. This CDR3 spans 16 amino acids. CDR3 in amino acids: CATSDFSGLGTGELFF. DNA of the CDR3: TGTGCCACCAGTGATTTTTCAGGGCTCGGCACCGGGGAGCTGTTTTTT.

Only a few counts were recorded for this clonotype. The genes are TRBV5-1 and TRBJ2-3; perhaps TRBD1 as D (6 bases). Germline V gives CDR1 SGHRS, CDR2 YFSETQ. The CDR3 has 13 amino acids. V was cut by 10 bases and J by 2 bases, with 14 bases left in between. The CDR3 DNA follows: TGCGCCGGGAAAGGGGGAGACACAGATACGCAGTATTTT. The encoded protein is CAGKGGDTDTQYF.

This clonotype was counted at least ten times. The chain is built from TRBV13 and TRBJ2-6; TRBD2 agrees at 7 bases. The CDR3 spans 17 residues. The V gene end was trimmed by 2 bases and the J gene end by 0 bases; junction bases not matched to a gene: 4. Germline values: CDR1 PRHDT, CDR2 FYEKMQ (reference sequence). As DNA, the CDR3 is TGTGCCAGCAGCTTACTAGCGGCGGGCTCTGGGGCCAACGTCCTGACTTTC. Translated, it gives CASSLLAAGSGANVLTF.